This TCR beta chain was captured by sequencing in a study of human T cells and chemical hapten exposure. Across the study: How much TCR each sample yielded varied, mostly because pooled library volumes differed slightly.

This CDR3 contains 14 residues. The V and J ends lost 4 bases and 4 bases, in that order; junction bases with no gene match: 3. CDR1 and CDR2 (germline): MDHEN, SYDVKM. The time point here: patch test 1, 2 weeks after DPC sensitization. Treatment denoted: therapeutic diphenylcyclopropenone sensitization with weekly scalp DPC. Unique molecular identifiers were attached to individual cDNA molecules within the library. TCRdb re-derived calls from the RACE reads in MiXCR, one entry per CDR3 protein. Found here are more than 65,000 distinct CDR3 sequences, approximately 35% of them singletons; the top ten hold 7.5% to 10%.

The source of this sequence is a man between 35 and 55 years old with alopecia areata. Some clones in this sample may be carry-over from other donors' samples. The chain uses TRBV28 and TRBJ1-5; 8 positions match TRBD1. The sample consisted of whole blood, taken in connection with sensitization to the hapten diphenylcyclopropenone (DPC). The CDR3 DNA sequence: TGTGCCAGCAGTTATGGGACAGGTAATCAGCCCCAGCATTTT. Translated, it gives CASSYGTGNQPQHF.